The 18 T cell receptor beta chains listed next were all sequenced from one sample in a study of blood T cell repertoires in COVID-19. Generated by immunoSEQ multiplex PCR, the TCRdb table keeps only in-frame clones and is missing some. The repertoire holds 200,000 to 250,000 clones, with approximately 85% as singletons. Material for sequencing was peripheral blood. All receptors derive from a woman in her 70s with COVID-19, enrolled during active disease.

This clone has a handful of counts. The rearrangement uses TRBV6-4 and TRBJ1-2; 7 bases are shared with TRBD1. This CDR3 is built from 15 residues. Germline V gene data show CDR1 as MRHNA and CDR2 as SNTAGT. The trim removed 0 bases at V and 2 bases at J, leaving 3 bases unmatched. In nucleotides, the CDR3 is TGTGCCAGCAGTGACTCCAGCAGGGGGAACTATGGCTACACCTTC. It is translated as CASSDSSRGNYGYTF.

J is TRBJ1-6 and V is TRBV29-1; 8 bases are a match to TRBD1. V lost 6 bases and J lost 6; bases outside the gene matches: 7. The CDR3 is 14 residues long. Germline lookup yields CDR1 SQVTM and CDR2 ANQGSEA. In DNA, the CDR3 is TGCAGCGTCGCTATAACAGGGGGTAATTCACCCCTCCACTTT. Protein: CSVAITGGNSPLHF.

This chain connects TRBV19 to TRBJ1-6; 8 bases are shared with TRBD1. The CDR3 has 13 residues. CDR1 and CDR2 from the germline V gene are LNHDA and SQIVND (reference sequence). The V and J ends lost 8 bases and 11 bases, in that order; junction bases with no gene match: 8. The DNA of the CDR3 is TGTGCCAGTGCCGGGACAGGCCGAGCACCCCTCCACTTT. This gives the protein CASAGTGRAPLHF.

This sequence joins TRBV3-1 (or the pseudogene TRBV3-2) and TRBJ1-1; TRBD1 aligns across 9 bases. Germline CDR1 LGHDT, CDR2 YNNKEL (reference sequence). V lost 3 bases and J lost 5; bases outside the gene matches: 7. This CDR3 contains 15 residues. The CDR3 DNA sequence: TGTGCCAGCAGCCAGACCGGGACAGGGCAAACTGAAGCTTTCTTT. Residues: CASSQTGTGQTEAFF.

The CDR3 coding sequence is TGTGCCAGCAGCCGGACAGGGGGGAGTAACTATGGCTACACCTTC. Amino acid sequence: CASSRTGGSNYGYTF. This chain uses TRBV27 with TRBJ1-2; 10 nucleotides match TRBD1. The trim removed 6 bases at V and 1 base at J, leaving 5 bases unmatched. The CDR3 contains 15 residues. Per the germline V gene, CDR1 is MNHEY and CDR2 is SMNVEV (reference sequence).

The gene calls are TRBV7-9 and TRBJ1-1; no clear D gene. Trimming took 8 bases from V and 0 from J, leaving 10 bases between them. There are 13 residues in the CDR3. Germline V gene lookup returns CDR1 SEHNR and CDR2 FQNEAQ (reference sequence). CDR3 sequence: CASHREVNTEAFF. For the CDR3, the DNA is TGTGCCAGCCACCGGGAAGTGAACACTGAAGCTTTCTTT.

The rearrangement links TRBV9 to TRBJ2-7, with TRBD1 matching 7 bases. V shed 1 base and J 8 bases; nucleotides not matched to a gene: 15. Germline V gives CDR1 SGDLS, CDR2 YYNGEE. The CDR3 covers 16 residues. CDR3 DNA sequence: TGTGCCAGCAGCGTAACACTAGACGACAGGGAATCTCAGCAGTACTTC. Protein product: CASSVTLDDRESQQYF. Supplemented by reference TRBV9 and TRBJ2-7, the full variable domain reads DSGVTQTPKHLITATGQRVTLRCSPRSGDLSVYWYQQSLDQGLQFLIQYYNGEERAKGNILERFSAQQFPDLHSELNLSSLELGDSALYFCASSVTLDDRESQQYFGPGTRLTVT.

The CDR3 region has the DNA TGTGCCAGCAGTTTATCACGACAGAACTATGGCTACACCTTC. Residues: CASSLSRQNYGYTF. This rearrangement joins TRBV27 to TRBJ1-2; D is possibly TRBD1 (5 bases). V was clipped by 0 bases and J by 2 bases, with 7 bases between them. Germline V lookup: CDR1 MNHEY, CDR2 SMNVEV (reference sequence). CDR3 length: 14 residues.

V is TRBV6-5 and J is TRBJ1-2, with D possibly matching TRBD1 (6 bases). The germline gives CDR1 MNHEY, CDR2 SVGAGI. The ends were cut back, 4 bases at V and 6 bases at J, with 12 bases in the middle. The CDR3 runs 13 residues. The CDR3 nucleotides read TGTGCCAGCAGTTTCTCAGGGGTAGATGGCTACACCTTC. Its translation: CASSFSGVDGYTF.

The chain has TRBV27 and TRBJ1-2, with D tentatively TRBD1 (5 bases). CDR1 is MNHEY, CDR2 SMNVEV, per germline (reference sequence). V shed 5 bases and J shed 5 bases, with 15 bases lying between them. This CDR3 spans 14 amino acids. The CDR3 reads CASSPRAGNYGYTF. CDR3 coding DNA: TGTGCCAGCAGTCCTAGGGCAGGGAATTATGGCTACACCTTC.

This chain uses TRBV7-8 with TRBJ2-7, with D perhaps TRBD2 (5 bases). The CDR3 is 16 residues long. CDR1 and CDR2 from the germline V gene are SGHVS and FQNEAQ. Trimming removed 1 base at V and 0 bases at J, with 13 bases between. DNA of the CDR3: TGTGCCAGCAGCTTAGTGGACTCCCGAAGCTCCTACGAGCAGTACTTC. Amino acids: CASSLVDSRSSYEQYF.

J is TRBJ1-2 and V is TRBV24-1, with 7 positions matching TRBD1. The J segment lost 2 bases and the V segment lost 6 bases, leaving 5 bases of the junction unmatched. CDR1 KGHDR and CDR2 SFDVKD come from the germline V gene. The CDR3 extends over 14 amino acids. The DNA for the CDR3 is TGTGCCACCAGTACAAACAGGGGAAACTATGGCTACACCTTC. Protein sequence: CATSTNRGNYGYTF.

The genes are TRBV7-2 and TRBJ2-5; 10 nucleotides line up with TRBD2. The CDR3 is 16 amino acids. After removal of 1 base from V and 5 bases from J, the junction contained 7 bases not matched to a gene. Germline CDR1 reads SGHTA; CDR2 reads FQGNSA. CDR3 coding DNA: TGTGCCAGCAGCTTAGACTGGCTAGCGGGAGCGGAGACCCAGTACTTC. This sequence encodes CASSLDWLAGAETQYF.

CDR3 bases: TGTGCCAGCAGCTTAACGGGACAGGGAGAACCTGAAGCTTTCTTT. Protein: CASSLTGQGEPEAFF. This chain connects TRBV7-9 to TRBJ1-1, with TRBD1 matching over 9 bases. Germline lookup yields CDR1 SEHNR and CDR2 FQNEAQ (reference sequence). The CDR3 contains 15 residues. Unmatched junction bases numbered 7, after V lost 2 bases and J lost 6 bases.

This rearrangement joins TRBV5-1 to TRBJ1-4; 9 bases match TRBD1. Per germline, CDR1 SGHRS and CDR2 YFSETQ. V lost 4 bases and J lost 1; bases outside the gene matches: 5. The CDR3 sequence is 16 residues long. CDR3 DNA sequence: TGCGCCAGCAGCCTAAGACAGGGGGGAACTAATGAAAAACTGTTTTTT. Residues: CASSLRQGGTNEKLFF.

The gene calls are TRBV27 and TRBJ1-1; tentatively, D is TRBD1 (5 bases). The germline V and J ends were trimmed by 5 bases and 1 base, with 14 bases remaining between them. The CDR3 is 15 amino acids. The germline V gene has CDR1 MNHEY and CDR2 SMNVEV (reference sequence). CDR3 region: CASSPWTSANTEAFF. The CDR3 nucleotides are TGTGCCAGCAGTCCATGGACAAGCGCGAACACTGAAGCTTTCTTT.

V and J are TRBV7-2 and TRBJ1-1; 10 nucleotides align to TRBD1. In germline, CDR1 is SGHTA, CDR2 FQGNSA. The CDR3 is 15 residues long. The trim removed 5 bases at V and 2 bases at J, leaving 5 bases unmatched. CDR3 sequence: CASSRRQGANTEAFF. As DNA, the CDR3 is TGTGCCAGCAGCCGTCGACAGGGGGCAAACACTGAAGCTTTCTTT.

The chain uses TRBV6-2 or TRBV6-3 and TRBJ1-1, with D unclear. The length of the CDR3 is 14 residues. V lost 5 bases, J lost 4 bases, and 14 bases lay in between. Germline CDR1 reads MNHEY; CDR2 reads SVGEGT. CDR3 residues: CASSPHGEGTEAFF. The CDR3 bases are TGTGCCAGCAGTCCCCATGGGGAGGGCACTGAAGCTTTCTTT.